This TCR beta chain comes out of a study of cytomegalovirus exposure and HLA in healthy donors (dated by TCRdb to the late 2010s). Study-wide context: An earlier analysis of around 600 of the donors reported 250 to 350 Gb of sequence data and more than 90 million unique TCR beta sequences from some 180 million T cells. About 300 gigabases of sequencing data and approximately 91 million unique TCR sequences made up an early release that covered 500 to 650 HLA-typed donors. Using immunosequencing, the study profiled T cell repertoires from fewer than 850 subjects and related those repertoires to cytomegalovirus serostatus. Among the approximately 420 genotyped donors, more than 70% belonged to the genetic ancestry cluster associated with self-reported Caucasian donors. In a later analysis, previously published TCR beta repertoires from 670 or so donors were re-analyzed and high-resolution HLA genotyping was added so that TCR occurrence patterns could be studied. Rather than drawing on any new phenotypic data, the later analysis identified candidate immune exposures from TCR beta sequences and the way those sequences occurred across donors. To decide whether each TCR beta V gene segment behaved as functional or pseudogenic, an earlier analysis of some 600 of the donors relied on high-throughput TCR beta sequencing. The study was designed to test whether signatures of past pathogen exposure could be identified by cataloging public T cell receptors. High-throughput TCR immunosequencing, statistical association of individual TCRs with disease status, and machine learning were combined to predict cytomegalovirus infection status. About five DR-DQ haplotypes were handled as single units for association and clustering, since linkage in the cohort was strong. Among roughly 400 genotyped donors of the cohort, an average of approximately 200,000 unique TCR beta nucleotide sequences was sequenced per donor, of which about 18% were non-productive. Donor age, sex, ethnicity and CMV serostatus were compiled together with the repertoire data. The number of typed donors differed by locus: about 620-630 for A, B, C, DRB1 and DQB1; about 520 for DQA1; some 590 for DPA1; and 450 to 480 for DPB1. Genome-wide SNP genotypes for about 65% of the 666 donors were used in a later genetic analysis, which treated that subset as a discovery cohort. HLA typing covered class I and class II loci at four-digit resolution. All discovery cohort repertoires had been generated using a single sequencing platform. Besides the first cohort of about 730 subjects, a separate validation cohort made up of 120 different subjects was used.

The cohort was made up of around 720 healthy bone marrow donors. At the time of sampling, every cohort member was nominally healthy, though immune exposures that went unrecorded were likely present. The donor tested CMV seropositive, placing the donor among the roughly 270 seropositive members of the cohort. A peripheral blood sample was provided by each donor, and peripheral blood mononuclear cells were used for TCR beta sequencing. Genomic DNA extraction from the blood cell samples was performed with the Qiagen DNeasy Blood Extraction Kit. Findings and caveats that apply to the study as a whole: When HLA alleles, especially DR and DQ, strongly co-occurred, attributing TCR associations to individual alleles was difficult. In both the original and validation cohorts, the classifier was reported to diagnose cytomegalovirus status with high specificity and sensitivity. The study listed around 160 TCR beta chains as associated with cytomegalovirus. In a later genetic analysis, a missense DCLRE1C variant was associated with V-gene and J-gene trimming of TCR beta chains, and the association was replicated in an independent cohort. Correlated functional status among segregating V segments might be attributable to linkage disequilibrium, but an unknown experimental factor could not be ruled out. According to a later genetic analysis, donors in an Asian-associated ancestry cluster had fewer N-insertions in productive TCRs than the roughly 660-donor mean. Most TCR sequences were seen in very few donors, while some public TCRs were found in many individuals. In a later analysis, HLA-associated TCR beta chains were found to be more clonally expanded and to have lower generation probabilities than equally common non-associated chains. Broadly in line with IMGT annotations, most TCR beta V segments showed up in productive rearrangements about 90% or about 30% of the time in an earlier analysis of under 700 of the donors. A cluster of highly shared sequence variants was judged likely to be a technical artifact of the sequencing pipeline. Because counts were too low, roughly 18 rarely observed V segments, including chromosome 9 orphons, were left out of the earlier analysis of about 500 of the donors. According to a later analysis, parvovirus B19, influenza, CMV and Epstein-Barr virus appeared linked to several top co-occurrence clusters. This cohort had only TCR beta chains sequenced, and the lack of alpha or paired-chain data limited which features could be detected. According to a later analysis, TCR association rates differed among HLA loci, with DRB1 alleles showing the most associated TCRs and HLA-C alleles showing the fewest. The 87-base-pair reads could not distinguish some IMGT-functional V segments, including TRBV6-2 and TRBV6-3, so those segments were excluded. In a later analysis, 15,000 to 20,000 TCR beta sequences were associated with specific HLA alleles at a false discovery rate of 0.05. The presence/absence analyses assumed that sequencing depth was roughly uniform across donors, and that assumption may not be true. Because HLA typing was missing for some donors at each locus, association tests included only the typed subset. According to a later analysis, most CMV-associated TCR beta chains appeared to be HLA-restricted, and the HLA associations seemed to be driven largely by CMV exposure. Immune exposure information for the cohort was limited to CMV serostatus. In vitro tests confirmed that three of the cytomegalovirus-associated TCR beta chains recognize cytomegalovirus antigens. A further reported finding was that TCR beta sequences accurately predicted the HLA-A and HLA-B alleles for most subjects in the first cohort. According to the authors, the approach could potentially be generalized to other disease states and immunological phenotypes.

From its cysteine to its phenylalanine, the CDR3 spans 14 amino acids. Left in the record is the CDR3 DNA by itself, 42 bases read in frame from the first base. Relative to germline, V is 3 bases shorter and J is 1 base shorter, with 10 bases between their ends. CDR1 is given as SEHNR and CDR2 as FQNEAQ, both from the germline V gene (reference sequence). About this clone itself: No antigen is known for it. Base quality data are lacking; no much larger clone is found one base away.

The library was built by means of the immunoSEQ multiplex PCR assay. The multiplex PCR relied on a mix of 60 forward primers for TCR Vbeta segments and 13 reverse primers for TCR Jbeta segments. Amplification of the CDR3 region of rearranged TCR beta genes was performed with a multiplex PCR assay on genomic DNA. Amplified TCR beta libraries were sequenced as 87-base-pair reads on the Illumina HiSeq System. The authors' pipeline ran thus. A later analysis counted tens of millions of unique TCR beta chains across the 670 or so repertoires, and some 12 million of these chains were shared by at least two donors. Raw reads were error-corrected and collapsed into unique sequences by a nearest-neighbor algorithm in which closely related sequences were merged to remove PCR and sequencing errors. CDR3 sequences were aligned to IMGT reference sequences to assign V, D and J gene segments. For a sequence to be retained, a match of at least six nucleotides was required to both a V gene segment and a J gene segment. Rearrangements were classified as productive when the CDR3 lacked stop codons and remained in frame with V and J, and all other rearrangements were classified as non-productive. Following IMGT convention, CDR3 was defined as the stretch from the second conserved V-encoded cysteine up to the conserved J-encoded phenylalanine. In an earlier analysis of around 540 of the donors, sequences lacking an unambiguous match to a single V gene segment were excluded. An earlier analysis of about 590 of the donors classified V segments as functional when productive rearrangements were above 56.7% and as segregating when the standard deviation between donors was above 5%. To diagnose cytomegalovirus status from the catalog of TCR beta chain sequences, a statistical classification framework was built. A later analysis assigned V and J genes by comparing TCR nucleotide sequences with IMGT/GENE-DB human TR gene sequences. In a later analysis, CDR3 sequences and most-parsimonious VDJ recombination scenarios were assigned using the TCRdist pipeline. In a later analysis, each TCR beta chain was defined by its CDR3 amino acid sequence together with its V-gene family, and reads without a unique V-gene family were excluded. A later analysis removed 450 to 600 highly shared, low-generation-probability nucleotide sequences to deal with suspected cross-contamination and a sequencing artifact. For each public chain, a later analysis derived a clonal expansion index from normalized ranks of inferred template counts within each repertoire. Generation probabilities in a later analysis came from a VDJ recombination model fitted to out-of-frame rearrangements, and those results were checked against IGoR. In a later analysis, hypergeometric tests were used to score TCR-TCR, TCR-HLA and TCR-CMV co-occurrence, with a repertoire-size bias correction applied to TCR pairs. A later analysis estimated false discovery rates by permuting HLA or CMV assignments 20 times. In a later analysis, co-occurring TCRs were grouped using DBSCAN, and TCRdist sequence similarity was added for clustering within HLA-allele-positive subsets. For co-occurrence clustering, repertoires with fewer than 30,000 or more than 120,000 public chains were excluded, along with 5 or 6 repertoires with anomalous nucleotide sharing. Sourced from immuneACCESS, this table was stored by TCRdb with only in-frame sequences that have V and J called. A share of the clones is absent; for the studies checked, an unresolved V gene accounts for under half, and the remainder has no known explanation. V and J calls and clone size are copied from that table; D and trimming were computed from the DNA. The sample table contains around 160,000 clones; only one count was recorded for around four fifths of them. The ten biggest clones cover approximately 4% of the sample.

Here the chain combines TRBV7-9 and TRBJ2-7; TRBD2 is a possible D gene, resting on 6 matching bases. Sequenced material: PBMCs. The sequence derives from a man aged 45 to 65 in good health and CMV-seropositive. The base sequence is TGTGCCAGCAGCTTCGGGACTTCGTCCTACGAGCAGTACTTC. Protein translation: CASSFGTSSYEQYF. The full variable domain, with segments outside the CDR3 supplied by the reference TRBV7-9 and TRBJ2-7 proteins, appears as DTGVSQNPRHKITKRGQNVTFRCDPISEHNRLYWYRQTLGQGPEFLTYFQNEAQLEKSRLLSDRFSAERPKGSFSTLEIQRTEQGDSAMYLCASSFGTSSYEQYFGPGTRLTVT.